Listed below are T cell receptor beta chains from one sample, sequenced in a study of human T cells and chemical hapten exposure. MiXCR, run by TCRdb on the RACE reads, gives a single entry per CDR3 protein. The table lists about 90,000 distinct CDR3 sequences, approximately 9% of them singletons, with just over 2.5% in the top ten. Sequencing used whole blood, obtained in connection with sensitization to the hapten diphenylcyclopropenone (DPC). Source of these receptors: a man in his forties with alopecia areata. Some clones in this sample may be carry-over from other donors' samples. Each CDR3 is given with its conserved first and last residue. Each record gives: clone size, D gene, J gene, V gene, CDR3 protein, CDR3 DNA. D genes are given only for firm matches. Not all rows give a size; the values are once, few, many and, for expanded clones, a class.

>few|.|TRBJ2-7|TRBV28
CASSRTRDFYEQYF
TGTGCCAGCAGCCGGACACGAGACTTCTACGAGCAGTACTTC
>many|.|TRBJ2-1|TRBV2
CASMQGGIDEQFF
TGTGCCAGCATGCAGGGGGGGATCGATGAGCAGTTCTTC
>.|.|TRBJ1-6|TRBV30
CAWVRGTNSPLHF
TGTGCCTGGGTCAGGGGAACGAATTCACCCCTCCACTTT
>.|.|TRBJ2-3|TRBV21-1
CASSKGSEGGSADTQYF
TGTGCCAGCAGCAAAGGGAGCGAGGGGGGGAGCGCAGATACGCAGTATTTT
>many|.|TRBJ2-7|TRBV28
CASTEGGSYEQYF
TGTGCCAGCACGGAGGGGGGCTCCTACGAGCAGTACTTC
>.|.|TRBJ2-3|TRBV12-3/TRBV12-4
CASSSQGAGGGDTQYF
TGTGCCAGCAGTTCTCAGGGAGCTGGAGGGGGAGATACGCAGTATTTT
>many|.|TRBJ2-5|TRBV5-1
CASSLGTAQETQYF
TGCGCCAGCAGTCTCGGGACGGCACAAGAGACCCAGTACTTC
>many|.|TRBJ1-5|TRBV10-2
CASSESKRGNQPQHF
TGCGCCAGCAGTGAGTCGAAAAGGGGCAATCAGCCCCAGCATTTT
>.|.|TRBJ2-6|TRBV19
CASTWGYGANVLTF
TGTGCCAGTACCTGGGGGTATGGGGCCAACGTCCTGACTTTC
>many|.|TRBJ1-1|TRBV6-6
CASSPNLNTEAFF
TGTGCCAGCAGCCCGAATCTGAACACTGAAGCTTTCTTT
>.|.|TRBJ2-1|TRBV5-1
CASSIDRTTWPWSSYNEQFF
TGCGCCAGCAGCATTGACCGGACTACCTGGCCGTGGAGCTCCTACAATGAGCAGTTCTTC
>many|.|TRBJ2-3|TRBV2
CASSEEAPGADTQYF
TGTGCCAGCAGTGAAGAGGCGCCGGGGGCAGATACGCAGTATTTT
>.|TRBD2|TRBJ2-3|TRBV12-3/TRBV12-4
CASNQRGQGEDTQYF
TGTGCCAGCAACCAGCGGGGGCAGGGAGAAGATACGCAGTATTTT
>.|.|TRBJ2-5|TRBV25-1
CASSGASQETQYF
TGTGCCAGCAGCGGGGCTAGCCAAGAGACCCAGTACTTC
>many|.|TRBJ2-4|TRBV6-5
CASSYNLLAKNIQYF
TGTGCCAGCAGTTACAACCTACTAGCCAAAAACATTCAGTACTTC
>.|.|TRBJ1-3|TRBV7-8
CASSGSSSWGNGNTIYF
TGTGCCAGCAGCGGGTCGTCTTCATGGGGGAATGGAAACACCATATATTTT
>many|.|TRBJ2-4|TRBV7-2
CASSSLPLSQLAKNIQYF
TGTGCCAGCAGCTCCCTCCCACTATCCCAGCTAGCCAAAAACATTCAGTACTTC
>many|TRBD2|TRBJ2-5|TRBV2
CASSERGGRIKTQYF
TGTGCCAGCAGTGAACGCGGCGGGAGGATTAAGACCCAGTACTTC
>few|TRBD1|TRBJ2-3|TRBV20-1
CSARIRGQATTDTQYF
TGCAGTGCTAGAATTCGGGGACAGGCGACCACAGATACGCAGTATTTT
>few|.|TRBJ1-3|TRBV27
CASIDRNTIYF
TGTGCCAGCATTGACAGAAACACCATATATTTT
>.|TRBD1|TRBJ1-4|TRBV4-2
CASSQEWRQGNEKLFF
TGTGCCAGCAGCCAAGAATGGCGACAGGGTAATGAAAAACTGTTTTTT
>many|TRBD1|TRBJ1-6|TRBV28
CASSGGQRNSPLHF
TGTGCCAGCAGTGGGGGACAGCGGAATTCACCCCTCCACTTT
>few|.|TRBJ1-1|TRBV12-3/TRBV12-4
CASSEPQGLVVEAFF
TGTGCCAGCAGTGAACCTCAGGGGCTTGTTGTAGAAGCTTTCTTT
>.|.|TRBJ2-3|TRBV20-1
CSAGRLLAETDTQYF
TGCAGTGCTGGCCGGTTACTAGCAGAGACAGATACGCAGTATTTT
>few|.|TRBJ2-5|TRBV7-2
CASSLSGVQETQYF
TGTGCCAGCAGCTTGTCCGGGGTCCAAGAGACCCAGTACTTC
>many|.|TRBJ1-2|TRBV29-1
CSVEDLGARGYTF
TGCAGCGTTGAAGATCTAGGGGCGCGTGGCTACACCTTC
>few|TRBD1|TRBJ2-7|TRBV5-6
CASSFGTGPTLQYF
TGTGCCAGCAGCTTCGGGACAGGGCCCACGTTGCAGTACTTC
>few|.|TRBJ2-1|TRBV6-1
CASSRQIRNEQFF
TGTGCCAGCAGTAGACAGATTAGGAATGAGCAGTTCTTC
>.|TRBD2|TRBJ2-3|TRBV5-4
CASRKSGSRDTDTQYF
TGTGCCAGCAGGAAAAGCGGGAGTCGGGACACAGATACGCAGTATTTT
>few|.|TRBJ1-2|TRBV9
CASSVGGLATDTYGYTF
TGTGCCAGCAGCGTAGGGGGATTGGCGACCGATACATATGGCTACACCTTC
>.|.|TRBJ1-3|TRBV6-5
CASSSSRQSGNTIYF
TGTGCCAGCAGTTCCTCGCGACAGTCTGGAAACACCATATATTTT
>medium-sized|TRBD2|TRBJ2-3|TRBV10-3
CAISATSGRTDTQYF
TGTGCCATCAGTGCGACTAGCGGGAGGACAGATACGCAGTATTTT
>.|TRBD1|TRBJ1-1|TRBV27
CASSWTGGPRTEAFF
TGTGCCAGCAGTTGGACAGGGGGCCCGCGAACTGAAGCTTTCTTT
>many|TRBD1|TRBJ1-1|TRBV6-2/TRBV6-3
CASRDPTRGTENTEAFF
TGTGCCAGCAGAGACCCTACAAGAGGGACAGAGAACACTGAAGCTTTCTTT
>.|.|TRBJ2-2|TRBV4-2
CASSQDRNGELFF
TGTGCCAGCAGCCAAGATCGGAACGGGGAGCTGTTTTTT
>few|.|TRBJ1-1|TRBV6-6
CASSLASNTEAFF
TGTGCCAGCAGTTTAGCCAGCAACACTGAAGCTTTCTTT
>.|.|TRBJ2-3|TRBV7-2
CASSLGRTQDTQYF
TGTGCCAGCAGCTTGGGGCGGACCCAAGATACGCAGTATTTT
>few|TRBD2|TRBJ2-3|TRBV20-1
CSANLAGQGFGTDTQYF
TGCAGTGCCAACCTAGCGGGGCAGGGGTTTGGCACAGATACGCAGTATTTT
>.|.|TRBJ1-5|TRBV28
CASSLTTYSNQPQHF
TGTGCCAGCAGTTTAACAACGTATAGCAATCAGCCCCAGCATTTT
>many|.|TRBJ1-2|TRBV3-1
CASSQAPGQDGYTF
TGTGCCAGCAGCCAAGCGCCAGGGCAGGATGGCTACACCTTC
>.|.|TRBJ1-5|TRBV20-1
CSASSFGEGNQPQHF
TGCAGTGCTAGCTCGTTTGGGGAAGGCAATCAGCCCCAGCATTTT
>.|.|TRBJ2-7|TRBV28
CASSPAQGKDEQYF
TGTGCCAGCAGCCCCGCCCAGGGTAAGGACGAGCAGTACTTC
>.|TRBD2|TRBJ2-1|TRBV11-2
CASSGSGIYEQFF
TGTGCCAGCAGCGGTAGCGGGATCTATGAGCAGTTCTTC
>few|.|TRBJ1-1|TRBV25-1
CASSEAGARNTEAFF
TGTGCCAGCAGTGAGGCAGGGGCCCGGAACACTGAAGCTTTCTTT
>many|.|TRBJ1-2|TRBV6-5
CASSYSNRGNYGYTF
TGTGCCAGCAGTTACTCGAATAGGGGTAACTATGGCTACACCTTC
>.|TRBD1|TRBJ2-3|TRBV7-9
CASSFRDRGTDTQYF
TGTGCCAGCAGCTTCCGGGACAGGGGGACAGATACGCAGTATTTT
>many|.|TRBJ2-5|TRBV28
CASTPTVQETQYF
TGTGCCAGCACCCCGACAGTCCAAGAGACCCAGTACTTC
>many|.|TRBJ1-1|TRBV6-2/TRBV6-3
CASTHPPWNTEAFF
TGTGCCAGCACCCATCCCCCCTGGAACACTGAAGCTTTCTTT
>many|TRBD1|TRBJ2-7|TRBV6-6
CASSYPGQGTYEQYF
TGTGCCAGCAGTTACCCGGGACAGGGGACCTACGAGCAGTACTTC
>many|TRBD2|TRBJ2-1|TRBV20-1
CSANTGTSGSSYNEQFF
TGCAGTGCTAACACCGGGACTAGCGGGAGCTCCTACAATGAGCAGTTCTTC
>.|.|TRBJ1-1|TRBV3-2
CASSHLEELNTEAFF
TGTGCCAGCAGCCATCTTGAGGAATTGAACACTGAAGCTTTCTTT
>.|.|TRBJ2-2|TRBV9
CASRGEPRDTGELFF
TGTGCCAGCAGAGGAGAGCCGAGGGACACCGGGGAGCTGTTTTTT
>many|TRBD1|TRBJ1-4|TRBV29-1
CSAGTGAVREKLFF
TGCAGCGCCGGGACAGGGGCAGTTAGGGAAAAACTGTTTTTT
>.|TRBD1|TRBJ2-3|TRBV12-3/TRBV12-4
CASSPGQGVADTQYF
TGTGCCAGCAGTCCGGGACAGGGGGTAGCAGATACGCAGTATTTT
>many|.|TRBJ1-1|TRBV9
CASSVVVGSEAFF
TGTGCCAGCAGCGTAGTTGTAGGGTCTGAAGCTTTCTTT
>.|.|TRBJ2-2|TRBV29-1
CSVVGSNAGELFF
TGCAGCGTTGTAGGTTCAAATGCCGGGGAGCTGTTTTTT
>many|.|TRBJ1-3|TRBV27
CAIMGEDTIYF
TGTGCCATTATGGGGGAGGACACCATATATTTT